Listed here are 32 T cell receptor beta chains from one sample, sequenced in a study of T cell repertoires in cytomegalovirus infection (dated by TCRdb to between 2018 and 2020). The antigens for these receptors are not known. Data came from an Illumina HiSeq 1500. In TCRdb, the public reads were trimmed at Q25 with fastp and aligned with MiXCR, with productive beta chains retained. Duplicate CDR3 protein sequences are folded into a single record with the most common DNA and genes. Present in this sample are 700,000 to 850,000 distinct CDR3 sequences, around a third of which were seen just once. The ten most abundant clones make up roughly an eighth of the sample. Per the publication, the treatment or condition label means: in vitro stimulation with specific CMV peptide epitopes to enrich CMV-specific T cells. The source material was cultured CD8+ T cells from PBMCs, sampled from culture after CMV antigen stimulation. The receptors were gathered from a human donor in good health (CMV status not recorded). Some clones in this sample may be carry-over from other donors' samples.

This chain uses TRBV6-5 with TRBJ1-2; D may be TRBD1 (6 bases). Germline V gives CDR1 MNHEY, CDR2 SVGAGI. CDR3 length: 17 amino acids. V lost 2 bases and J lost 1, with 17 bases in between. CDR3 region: CASSYIDRTARNYGYTF. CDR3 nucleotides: TGTGCCAGCAGTTACATTGACCGGACAGCTCGTAACTATGGCTACACCTTC.

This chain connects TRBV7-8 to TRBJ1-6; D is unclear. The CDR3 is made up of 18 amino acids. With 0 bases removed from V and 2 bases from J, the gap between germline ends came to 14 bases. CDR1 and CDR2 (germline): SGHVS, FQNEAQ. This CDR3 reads CASSLARRTVTYNSPLHF. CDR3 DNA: TGTGCCAGCAGCTTAGCGCGCCGGACGGTAACCTATAATTCACCCCTCCACTTT.

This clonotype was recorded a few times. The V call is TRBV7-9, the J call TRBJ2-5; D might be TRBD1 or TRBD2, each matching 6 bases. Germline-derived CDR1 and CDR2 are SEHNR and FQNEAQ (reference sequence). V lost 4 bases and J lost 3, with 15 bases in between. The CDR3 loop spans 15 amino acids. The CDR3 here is CASSWGPGSEETQYF. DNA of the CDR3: TGTGCCAGCAGCTGGGGGCCCGGGAGTGAAGAGACCCAGTACTTC.

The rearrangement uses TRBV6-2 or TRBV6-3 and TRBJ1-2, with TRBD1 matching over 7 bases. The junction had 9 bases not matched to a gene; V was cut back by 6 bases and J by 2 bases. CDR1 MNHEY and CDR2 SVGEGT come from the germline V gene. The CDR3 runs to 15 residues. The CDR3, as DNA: TGTGCCAGCAGGCTGGGACAGACATCGAACTATGGCTACACCTTC. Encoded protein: CASRLGQTSNYGYTF.

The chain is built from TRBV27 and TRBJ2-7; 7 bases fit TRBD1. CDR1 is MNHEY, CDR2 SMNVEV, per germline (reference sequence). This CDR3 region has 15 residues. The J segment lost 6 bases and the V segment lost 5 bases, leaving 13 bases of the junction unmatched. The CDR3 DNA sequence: TGTGCCAGCAGTCCAACCCCGACAGGGTTCGGCGAGCAGTACTTC. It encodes CASSPTPTGFGEQYF.

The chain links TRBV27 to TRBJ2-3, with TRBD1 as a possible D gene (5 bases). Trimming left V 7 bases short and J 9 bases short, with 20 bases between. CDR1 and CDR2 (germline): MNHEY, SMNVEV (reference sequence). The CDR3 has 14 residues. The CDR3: CASTPDSGSRTQYF. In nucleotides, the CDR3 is TGTGCCAGCACCCCCGACAGTGGCAGCAGGACGCAGTATTTT.

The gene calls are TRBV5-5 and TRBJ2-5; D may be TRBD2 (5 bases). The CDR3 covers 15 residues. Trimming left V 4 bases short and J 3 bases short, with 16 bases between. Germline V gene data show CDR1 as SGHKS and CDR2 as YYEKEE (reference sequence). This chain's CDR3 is CASSVLRTGEETQYF. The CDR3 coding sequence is TGTGCCAGCAGCGTCCTTAGGACTGGGGAAGAGACCCAGTACTTC.

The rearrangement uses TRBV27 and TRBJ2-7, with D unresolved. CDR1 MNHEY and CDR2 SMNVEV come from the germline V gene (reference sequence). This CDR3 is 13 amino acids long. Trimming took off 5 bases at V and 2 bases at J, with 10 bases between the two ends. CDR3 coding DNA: TGTGCCAGCAGTACCCGCAGAGCCTACGAGCAGTACTTC. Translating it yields CASSTRRAYEQYF.

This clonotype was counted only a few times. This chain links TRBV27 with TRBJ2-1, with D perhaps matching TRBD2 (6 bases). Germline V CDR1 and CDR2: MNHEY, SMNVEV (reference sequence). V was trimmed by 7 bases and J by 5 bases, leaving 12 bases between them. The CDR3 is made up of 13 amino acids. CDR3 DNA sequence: TGTGCCAGCACTAGGGCGGGGAACAATGAGCAGTTCTTC. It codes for CASTRAGNNEQFF.

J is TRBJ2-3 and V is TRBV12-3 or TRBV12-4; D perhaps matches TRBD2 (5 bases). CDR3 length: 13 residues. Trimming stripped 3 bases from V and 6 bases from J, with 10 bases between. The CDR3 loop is CASSLVGEDTQYF. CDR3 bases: TGTGCCAGCAGTTTGGTGGGAGAGGATACGCAGTATTTT.

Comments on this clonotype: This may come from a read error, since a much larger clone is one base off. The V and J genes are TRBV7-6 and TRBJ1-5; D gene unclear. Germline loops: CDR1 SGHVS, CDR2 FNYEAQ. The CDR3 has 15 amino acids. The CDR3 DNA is TGTGCCAACAGCTTAGCGGCAGATACCCTTCAGCCCCAGCATTTT. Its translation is CANSLAADTLQPQHF.

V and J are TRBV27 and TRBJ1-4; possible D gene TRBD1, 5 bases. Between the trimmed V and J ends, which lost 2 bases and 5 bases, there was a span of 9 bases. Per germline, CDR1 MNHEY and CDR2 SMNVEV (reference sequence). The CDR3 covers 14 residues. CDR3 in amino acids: CASSLEGENEKLFF. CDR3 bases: TGTGCCAGCAGTTTAGAAGGGGAGAATGAAAAACTGTTTTTT.

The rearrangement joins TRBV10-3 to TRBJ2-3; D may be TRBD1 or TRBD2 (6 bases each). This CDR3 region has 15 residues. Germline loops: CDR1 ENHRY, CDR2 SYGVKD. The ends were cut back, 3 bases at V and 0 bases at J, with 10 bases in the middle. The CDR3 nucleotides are TGTGCCATCAGTGACGGGGGCACTAGCACAGATACGCAGTATTTT. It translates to CAISDGGTSTDTQYF.

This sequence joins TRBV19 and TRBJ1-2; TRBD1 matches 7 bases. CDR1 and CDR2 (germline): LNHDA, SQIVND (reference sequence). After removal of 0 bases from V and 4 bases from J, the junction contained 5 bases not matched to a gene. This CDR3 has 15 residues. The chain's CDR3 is CASSIDLGQFYGYTF. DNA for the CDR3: TGTGCCAGTAGTATAGATCTGGGACAGTTCTATGGCTACACCTTC.

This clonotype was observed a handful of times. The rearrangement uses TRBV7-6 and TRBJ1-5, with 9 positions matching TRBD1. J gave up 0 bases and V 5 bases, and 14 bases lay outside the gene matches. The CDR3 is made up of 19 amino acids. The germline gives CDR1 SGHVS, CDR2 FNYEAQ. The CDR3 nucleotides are TGTGCCAGCAGCCTCAACTTAGGACAGGGGCCCTTTAGCAATCAGCCCCAGCATTTT. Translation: CASSLNLGQGPFSNQPQHF.

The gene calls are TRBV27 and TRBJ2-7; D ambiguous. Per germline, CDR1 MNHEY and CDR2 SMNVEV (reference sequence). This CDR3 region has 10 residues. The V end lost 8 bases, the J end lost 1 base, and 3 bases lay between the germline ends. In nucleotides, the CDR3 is TGTGCCAGCCCTTCCTACGAGCAGTACGTC. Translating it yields CASPSYEQYV.

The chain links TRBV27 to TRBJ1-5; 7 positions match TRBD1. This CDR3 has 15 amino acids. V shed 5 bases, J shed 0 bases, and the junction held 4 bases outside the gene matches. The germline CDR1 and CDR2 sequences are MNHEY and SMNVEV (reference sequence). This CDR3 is CASSARTGSNQPQHF. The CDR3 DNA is TGTGCCAGCAGTGCTCGGACAGGTAGCAATCAGCCCCAGCATTTT.

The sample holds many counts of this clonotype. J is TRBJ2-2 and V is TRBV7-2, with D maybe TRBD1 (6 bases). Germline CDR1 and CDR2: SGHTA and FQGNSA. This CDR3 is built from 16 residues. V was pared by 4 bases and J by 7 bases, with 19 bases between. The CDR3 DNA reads TGTGCCAGCAGCTCAGATACAGGGACCCTATTCGGGGAGCTGTTTTTT. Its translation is CASSSDTGTLFGELFF.

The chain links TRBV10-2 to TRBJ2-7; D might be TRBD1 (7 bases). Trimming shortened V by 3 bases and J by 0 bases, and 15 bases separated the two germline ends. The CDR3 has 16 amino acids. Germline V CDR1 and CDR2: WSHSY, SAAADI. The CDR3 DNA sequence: TGCGCCAGCAGTGAATGGTGGGGGGACAGCTCCTACGAGCAGTACTTC. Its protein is CASSEWWGDSSYEQYF.

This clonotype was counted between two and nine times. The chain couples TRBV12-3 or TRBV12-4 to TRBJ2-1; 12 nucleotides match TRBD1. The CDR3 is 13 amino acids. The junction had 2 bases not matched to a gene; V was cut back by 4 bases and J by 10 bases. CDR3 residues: CASSSGTGGEQFF. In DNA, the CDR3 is TGTGCCAGCAGTTCCGGGACAGGGGGCGAGCAGTTCTTC.

CDR3 in DNA: TGCGCCAGCAGCTTGTTGGCGGCCTACGAGCAGTACTTC. Its translation is CASSLLAAYEQYF. The V call is TRBV5-1, the J call TRBJ2-7; no definite D call. The CDR3 sequence is 13 residues long. V lost 1 base and J lost 2, with 7 bases in between. Germline assignment: CDR1 SGHRS and CDR2 YFSETQ.

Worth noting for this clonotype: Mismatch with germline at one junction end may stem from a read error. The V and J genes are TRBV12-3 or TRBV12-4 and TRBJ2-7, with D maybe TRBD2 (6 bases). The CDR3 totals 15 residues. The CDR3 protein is CANSLKRAVLYEQYF. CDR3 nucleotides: TGTGCCAACAGTTTAAAGCGGGCGGTACTCTACGAGCAGTACTTC.

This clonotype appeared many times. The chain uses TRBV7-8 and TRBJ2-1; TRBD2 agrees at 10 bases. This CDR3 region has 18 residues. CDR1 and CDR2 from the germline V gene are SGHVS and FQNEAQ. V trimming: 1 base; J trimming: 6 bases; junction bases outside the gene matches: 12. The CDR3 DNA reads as TGTGCCAGCAGCTTAGGGCTACTAGCGGGGTTACCCCTCAATGAGCAGTTCTTC. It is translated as CASSLGLLAGLPLNEQFF.

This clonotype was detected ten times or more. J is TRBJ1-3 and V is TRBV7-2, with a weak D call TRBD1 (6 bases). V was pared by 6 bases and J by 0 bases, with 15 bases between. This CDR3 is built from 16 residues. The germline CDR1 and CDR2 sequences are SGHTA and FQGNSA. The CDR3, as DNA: TGTGCCAGCAGATGGACAGCCGGAAGCTCTGGAAACACCATATATTTT. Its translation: CASRWTAGSSGNTIYF. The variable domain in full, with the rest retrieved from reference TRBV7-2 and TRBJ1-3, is GAGVSQSPSNKVTEKGKDVELRCDPISGHTALYWYRQSLGQGLEFLIYFQGNSAPDKSGLPSDRFSAERTGGSVSTLTIQRTQQEDSAVYLCASRWTAGSSGNTIYFGEGSWLTVV.

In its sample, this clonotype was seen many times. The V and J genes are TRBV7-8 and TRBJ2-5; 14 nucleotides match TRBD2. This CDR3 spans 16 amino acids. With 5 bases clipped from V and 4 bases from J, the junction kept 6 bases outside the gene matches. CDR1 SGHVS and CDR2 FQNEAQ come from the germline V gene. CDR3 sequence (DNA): TGTGCCAGCAGCCGAAGACTAGCGGGGGGGAGAGAGACCCAGTACTTC. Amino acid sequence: CASSRRLAGGRETQYF.

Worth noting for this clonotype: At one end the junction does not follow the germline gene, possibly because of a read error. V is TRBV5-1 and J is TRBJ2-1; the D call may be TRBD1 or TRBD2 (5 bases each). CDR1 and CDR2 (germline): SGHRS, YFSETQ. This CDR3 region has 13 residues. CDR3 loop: CTSRARGIDEQFF. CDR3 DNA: TGCACCAGCAGGGCCCGGGGTATCGATGAGCAGTTCTTC.

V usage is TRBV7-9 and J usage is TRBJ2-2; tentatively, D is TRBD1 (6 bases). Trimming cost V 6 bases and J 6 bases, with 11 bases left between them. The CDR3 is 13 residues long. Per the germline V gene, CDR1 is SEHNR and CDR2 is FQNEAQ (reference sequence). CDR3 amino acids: CASRPGVSGELFF. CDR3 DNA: TGTGCCAGCAGACCAGGGGTATCCGGGGAGCTGTTTTTT.

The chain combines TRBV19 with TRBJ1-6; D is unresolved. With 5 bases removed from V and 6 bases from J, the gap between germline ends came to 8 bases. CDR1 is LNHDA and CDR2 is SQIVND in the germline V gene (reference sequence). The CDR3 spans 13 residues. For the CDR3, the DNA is TGTGCCAGTAGTTATACGGGTAATTCACCCCTCCACTTT. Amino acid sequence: CASSYTGNSPLHF. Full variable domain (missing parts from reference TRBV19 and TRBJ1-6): DGGITQSPKYLFRKEGQNVTLSCEQNLNHDAMYWYRQDPGQGLRLIYYSQIVNDFQKGDIAEGYSVSREKKESFPLTVTSAQKNPTAFYLCASSYTGNSPLHFGNGTRLTVT.

The CDR3 sequence: CASGLATPKYGYTF. Written as DNA, the CDR3 is TGTGCTAGTGGTTTGGCGACACCGAAGTATGGCTACACCTTC. This chain links TRBV12-5 with TRBJ1-2; unclear D gene. Trimming removed 1 base from V and 5 bases from J, with 11 bases in between. The germline V gene encodes CDR1 LGHNT and CDR2 FRNRAP. This CDR3 spans 14 amino acids.

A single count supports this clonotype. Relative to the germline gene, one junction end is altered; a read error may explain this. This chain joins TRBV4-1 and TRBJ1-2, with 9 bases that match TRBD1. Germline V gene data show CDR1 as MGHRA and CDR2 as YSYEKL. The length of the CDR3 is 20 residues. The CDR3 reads CASSQVVPRDRDNFDYGYTF. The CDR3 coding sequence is TGTGCCAGCAGCCAAGTGGTTCCCCGGGACAGGGACAATTTCGACTATGGCTACACCTTC.

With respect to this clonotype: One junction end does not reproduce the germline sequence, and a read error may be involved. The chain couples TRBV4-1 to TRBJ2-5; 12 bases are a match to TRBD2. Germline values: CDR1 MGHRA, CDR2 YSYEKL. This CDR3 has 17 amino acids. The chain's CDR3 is CASSQEEASGGEETQYF. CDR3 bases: TGTGCCAGCAGCCAAGAAGAAGCTAGCGGGGGGGAAGAGACCCAGTACTTC.

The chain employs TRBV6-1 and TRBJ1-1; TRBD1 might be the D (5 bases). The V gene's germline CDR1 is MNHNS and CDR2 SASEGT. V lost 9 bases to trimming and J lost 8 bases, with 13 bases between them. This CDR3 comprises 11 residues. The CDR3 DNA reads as TGTGCCAGTCAACAGGCAACCGAAGCTTTCTTT. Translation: CASQQATEAFF.